The 28 T cell receptor beta chains below all came from one sample that was sequenced in a study of shared clonotypes between healthy human individuals (dated by TCRdb to about 2020). Preparation of the library involved the immunoSEQ multiplex PCR assay. Not all clones reach the TCRdb copy of this immuneACCESS table, which keeps in-frame sequences only. Checked studies attribute under half of the gap to unresolved V genes and leave the rest unexplained. The sample table shows some 2,500,000 clones, and around 92% are seen once. Of the sample, around 0.4% falls within the top ten clones. The material sequenced was naive CD4+ T cells from PBMCs. The sample's cell subset or site label is to be understood as: CD45RA+ positively selected. The origin of the receptors is a man younger than 35 in good health. Some clones in this sample may be carry-over from other donors' samples.

A few counts support this clone. Within the sample, other DNA sequences also encode this same CDR3. The chain joins TRBV7-2 to TRBJ2-3; no clear D gene. The CDR3 consists of 12 residues. Trimming removed 4 bases at V and 4 bases at J, with 6 bases between. The germline CDR1 and CDR2 sequences are SGHTA and FQGNSA. The DNA for the CDR3 is TGTGCCAGCAGCTCGAGTTCAGATACGCAGTATTTT. It specifies CASSSSSDTQYF.

This chain connects TRBV15 to TRBJ2-2; 11 bases map to TRBD1. V was pared by 4 bases and J by 3 bases, with 19 bases of the junction left unmatched. This CDR3 contains 21 residues. Looked up from germline, CDR1 is LNHNV and CDR2 is YYDKDF (reference sequence). The CDR3 loop reads CATSNPFAGQGAIPDTGELFF. CDR3 in DNA: TGTGCCACCAGCAACCCATTCGCCGGACAGGGGGCGATACCAGACACCGGGGAGCTGTTTTTT.

The V and J genes are TRBV19 and TRBJ2-2; TRBD2 might be the D (6 bases). Germline CDR1 and CDR2: LNHDA and SQIVND (reference sequence). The CDR3 length is 18 residues. V was shortened by 4 bases and J by 0 bases, with 18 bases between the two germline ends. As DNA, the CDR3 is TGTGCCAGTAGTACACCGGGACTTTGGGGAGCGAACACCGGGGAGCTGTTTTTT. As protein: CASSTPGLWGANTGELFF.

The chain employs TRBV15 and TRBJ1-5; D may be TRBD1 (5 bases). The CDR3 loop spans 12 amino acids. Trimming stripped 5 bases from V and 5 bases from J, with 7 bases between. The germline CDR1 and CDR2 sequences are LNHNV and YYDKDF (reference sequence). The CDR3 is CATSQGYQPQHF. DNA of the CDR3: TGTGCCACCAGCCAGGGTTATCAGCCCCAGCATTTT.

V and J are TRBV6-5 and TRBJ1-4; D call uncertain. V was cut by 2 bases and J by 6 bases, with 10 bases left in between. Germline V CDR1 and CDR2: MNHEY, SVGAGI. The CDR3 loop spans 14 amino acids. In nucleotides, the CDR3 is TGTGCCAGCAGTTACAACGGGGTTGATGAAAAACTGTTTTTT. Protein product: CASSYNGVDEKLFF.

The chain is built from TRBV29-1 and TRBJ2-1, with D possibly TRBD2 on 6 matching bases. The CDR3 totals 14 residues. Germline V lookup: CDR1 SQVTM, CDR2 ANQGSEA. The V end lost 4 bases, the J end lost 2 bases, and 12 bases lay between the germline ends. The CDR3 nucleotides read TGCAGCGTTGCCCGGGACTTAACCTACAATGAGCAGTTCTTC. Its translation is CSVARDLTYNEQFF.

The chain carries TRBV28 and TRBJ2-7; 7 positions agree with TRBD2. CDR3 size: 14 residues. Per germline, CDR1 MDHEN and CDR2 SYDVKM. V gave up 5 bases and J gave up 3 bases; unmatched junction bases: 7. CDR3 nucleotide sequence: TGTGCCAGCAGTATCCTGGGGGGGTACTACGAGCAGTACTTC. Its translation: CASSILGGYYEQYF.

The chain links TRBV2 to TRBJ2-1, with 7 bases lining up with TRBD1. This CDR3 spans 13 amino acids. The ends lost 6 bases at V and 5 bases at J; junction bases unmatched: 4. The germline gives CDR1 SNHLY, CDR2 FYNNEI. The chain's CDR3 is CASSYDRDNEQFF. DNA of the CDR3: TGTGCCAGCAGCTACGACAGGGACAATGAGCAGTTCTTC.

The chain employs TRBV2 and TRBJ1-5; 9 nucleotides align to TRBD1. The CDR3 consists of 14 residues. V trimming: 6 bases; J trimming: 8 bases; junction bases outside the gene matches: 8. Germline V gene data show CDR1 as SNHLY and CDR2 as FYNNEI. The CDR3 region is CASSSPGQGEPQHF. In nucleotides, the CDR3 is TGTGCCAGCAGCTCCCCGGGACAGGGCGAGCCCCAGCATTTT.

J is TRBJ1-1 and V is TRBV15; D uncertain. Germline lookup yields CDR1 LNHNV and CDR2 YYDKDF (reference sequence). V was trimmed by 1 base and J by 4 bases, leaving 10 bases between them. The CDR3 consists of 14 residues. CDR3 nucleotide sequence: TGTGCCACCAGCAGAGGTATGTTGGGCACTGAAGCTTTCTTT. Translated: CATSRGMLGTEAFF.

This clone was found a few times. The V and J genes are TRBV19 and TRBJ1-4, with D unresolved. Germline V CDR1 and CDR2: LNHDA, SQIVND (reference sequence). Trimming removed 3 bases from V and 4 bases from J, with 6 bases in between. CDR3 length equals 13 residues. This chain's CDR3 is CASSIQVNEKLFF. Here the CDR3 DNA reads TGTGCCAGTAGTATTCAGGTTAATGAAAAACTGTTTTTT.

The rearrangement joins TRBV6-5 to TRBJ2-6; no clear D. CDR1 MNHEY and CDR2 SVGAGI come from the germline V gene. V shed 2 bases and J shed 11 bases, with 13 bases lying between them. The CDR3 contains 14 residues. The CDR3 sequence: CASSYANYVYVLTF. CDR3 DNA sequence: TGTGCCAGCAGTTACGCAAACTACGTCTACGTCCTGACTTTC.

The chain combines TRBV10-3 with TRBJ2-7; D may be TRBD2 (7 bases). The CDR3 spans 15 residues. Germline loops: CDR1 ENHRY, CDR2 SYGVKD. The germline V and J ends were trimmed by 5 bases and 2 bases, with 16 bases remaining between them. DNA of the CDR3: TGTGCCATCAGTTCTCTGGGGGGGGCGACCTACGAGCAGTACTTC. This gives the protein CAISSLGGATYEQYF.

This chain connects TRBV2 to TRBJ2-1; no clear D gene. Germline V gives CDR1 SNHLY, CDR2 FYNNEI. This CDR3 spans 14 amino acids. V shed 1 base and J shed 6 bases, with 10 bases lying between them. The CDR3 DNA reads as TGTGCCAGCAGTGAAGTCAGCTGGATCAATGAGCAGTTCTTC. This translates into CASSEVSWINEQFF.

In regard to this clone: Its ends do not fully match the called genes, so a read error is possible. The identical CDR3 is also encoded by other nucleotide sequences in the sample. In nucleotides, the CDR3 is TGCAGTGCTAGTGCAGCCTATGAGCAGTACTTC. Translating it yields CSASAAYEQYF. V is TRBV20-1 and J is TRBJ2-7, with unresolved D. The germline V gene encodes CDR1 DFQATT and CDR2 SNEGSKA (reference sequence). The CDR3 spans 11 residues.

This rearrangement joins TRBV6-6 to TRBJ2-7, with D tentatively TRBD1 (5 bases). The CDR3 runs to 13 residues. CDR1 and CDR2 (germline): MNHNY, SVGAGI (reference sequence). V lost 11 bases, J lost 1 base, and 15 bases lay in between. In DNA form, the CDR3 reads TGTGCCGCAAACAAGGGGCCTTCCTACGAGCAGTACTTC. Translating it yields CAANKGPSYEQYF.

V gene TRBV10-3 combines with J gene TRBJ1-1; TRBD1 matches at 9 bases. Losses at the gene ends were 7 bases for V and 8 bases for J; bases not matched to a gene: 11. CDR3 length equals 14 residues. Germline CDR1 and CDR2: ENHRY and SYGVKD. This CDR3 reads CAITRDRDPSEAFF. The CDR3 DNA is TGTGCCATCACCCGGGACAGGGATCCCTCCGAAGCTTTCTTT.

Points on this clone: The sample holds other DNA sequences that translate to the same CDR3. The chain carries TRBV2 and TRBJ2-7; D remains ambiguous. Trimming took 5 bases from V and 4 from J, leaving 3 bases between them. Per the germline V gene, CDR1 is SNHLY and CDR2 is FYNNEI. CDR3 size: 10 residues. The CDR3 DNA is TGTGCCAGCAGTAATTACGAGCAGTACTTC. Its translation: CASSNYEQYF.

This clone was seen a single time. The CDR3, as DNA: TGTGCCAGCAGCTTACTAGCGGGAGGACCGACCTACGAGCAGTACTTC. Translation: CASSLLAGGPTYEQYF. The gene calls are TRBV7-6 and TRBJ2-7; 11 bases are a match to TRBD2. This CDR3 has 16 residues. Trimming removed 2 bases from V and 2 bases from J; junction bases left unmatched: 5. Germline CDR1 SGHVS, CDR2 FNYEAQ.

The chain couples TRBV7-2 to TRBJ1-5; a possible D gene is TRBD1 (5 bases). This CDR3 region has 16 residues. Germline assignment: CDR1 SGHTA and CDR2 FQGNSA. Trimming removed 5 bases from V and 6 bases from J, with 20 bases in between. CDR3 residues: CASSPPGDPKRQPQHF. Here the CDR3 DNA reads TGTGCCAGCAGCCCCCCCGGGGACCCTAAACGTCAGCCCCAGCATTTT.

The rearrangement uses TRBV25-1 and TRBJ2-6, with D unresolved. CDR3 length: 13 amino acids. CDR1 and CDR2 from the germline V gene are MGHDK and SYGVNS. The CDR3 reads CATQLPGANVLTF. Here the CDR3 DNA reads TGTGCTACCCAGCTACCTGGGGCCAACGTCCTGACTTTC.

This clone was counted a single time. The same CDR3 also results from other DNA sequences found in this sample. The J gene is TRBJ2-5, the V gene TRBV5-1, with 13 bases lining up with TRBD2. CDR1 and CDR2 (germline): SGHRS, YFSETQ. V lost 4 bases, J lost 2 bases, and 2 bases stayed unmatched. This CDR3 has 15 amino acids. The CDR3 region is CASSGGLAGQETQYF. The CDR3 DNA reads TGCGCCAGCAGCGGGGGACTAGCGGGGCAAGAGACCCAGTACTTC.

The chain has TRBV6-6 and TRBJ2-1, with D maybe TRBD2 (5 bases). This CDR3 comprises 15 residues. V lost 2 bases and J 1 base, leaving 9 bases between the germline ends. In germline, CDR1 is MNHNY, CDR2 SVGAGI (reference sequence). CDR3 amino acids: CASSYERLSYNEQFF. CDR3 in DNA: TGTGCCAGCAGTTACGAGCGGCTTTCCTACAATGAGCAGTTCTTC.

As for this clone: Different DNA sequences within this sample yield the same CDR3. V is TRBV6-1 and J is TRBJ1-2; TRBD1 is a possible D gene (5 bases). CDR1 and CDR2 from the germline V gene are MNHNS and SASEGT. This CDR3 is 13 amino acids long. The V and J ends lost 4 bases and 1 base respectively, with 7 bases between them. The CDR3 sequence is CASSAQGNYGYTF. The DNA for the CDR3 is TGTGCCAGCAGTGCGCAGGGTAACTATGGCTACACCTTC.

The chain uses TRBV5-1 and TRBJ2-7; 14 bases map to TRBD2. Germline V gene sequence: CDR1 SGHRS, CDR2 YFSETQ. The CDR3 runs 15 residues. V lost 5 bases to trimming and J lost 6 bases; unmatched junction nucleotides: 7. The CDR3 DNA is TGCGCCAGCAGTCCAAGACTAGCGGGAGGGAGCGAGCAGTACTTC. As protein: CASSPRLAGGSEQYF.

This clone appeared a single time. This sequence joins TRBV7-8 and TRBJ2-7; D gene uncertain. The germline V and J ends were trimmed by 5 bases and 3 bases, with 20 bases remaining between them. This CDR3 has 16 amino acids. CDR1 SGHVS and CDR2 FQNEAQ come from the germline V gene. This CDR3 is CASSPGSSLALYEQYF. DNA for the CDR3: TGTGCCAGCAGCCCCGGCTCGTCTTTGGCACTCTACGAGCAGTACTTC. Using reference TRBV7-8 and TRBJ2-7 for the parts outside the CDR3, the full variable domain is GAGVSQSPRYKVAKRGQDVALRCDPISGHVSLFWYQQALGQGPEFLTYFQNEAQLDKSGLPSDRFFAERPEGSVSTLKIQRTQQEDSAVYLCASSPGSSLALYEQYFGPGTRLTVT.

For this clone: This specimen includes other DNA sequences encoding the same CDR3. This chain joins TRBV5-4 and TRBJ1-3; no reliable D call. Per the germline V gene, CDR1 is SGHNT and CDR2 is YYREEE (reference sequence). The CDR3 is 16 amino acids. Trimming removed 0 bases at V and 0 bases at J, with 10 bases between. This CDR3 is CASSLGGGFSGNTIYF. CDR3 sequence (DNA): TGTGCCAGCAGCTTGGGAGGCGGATTCTCTGGAAACACCATATATTTT.

The table lists this clone with a few counts. The chain couples TRBV29-1 to TRBJ1-1; D is undetermined. With 4 bases removed from V and 5 bases from J, the gap between germline ends came to 11 bases. The CDR3 loop spans 12 amino acids. CDR1 and CDR2 from the germline V gene are SQVTM and ANQGSEA. The CDR3 DNA reads as TGCAGCGTTGGGTGGCCCGGGACTGAAGCTTTCTTT. This sequence encodes CSVGWPGTEAFF.